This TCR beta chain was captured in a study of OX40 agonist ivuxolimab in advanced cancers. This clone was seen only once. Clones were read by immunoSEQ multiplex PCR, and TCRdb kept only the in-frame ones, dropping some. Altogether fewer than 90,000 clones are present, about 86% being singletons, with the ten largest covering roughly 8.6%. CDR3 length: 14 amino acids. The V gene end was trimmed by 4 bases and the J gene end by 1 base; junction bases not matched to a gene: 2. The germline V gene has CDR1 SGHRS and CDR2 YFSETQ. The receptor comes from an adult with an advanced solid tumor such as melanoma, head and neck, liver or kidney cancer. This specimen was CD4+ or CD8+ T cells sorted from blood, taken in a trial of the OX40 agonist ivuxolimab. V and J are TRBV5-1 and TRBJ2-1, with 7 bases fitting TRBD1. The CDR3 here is CASSMGQSYNEQFF. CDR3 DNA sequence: TGCGCCAGCAGCATGGGACAGTCCTACAATGAGCAGTTCTTC. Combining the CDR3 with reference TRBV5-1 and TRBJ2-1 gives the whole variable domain KAGVTQTPRYLIKTRGQQVTLSCSPISGHRSVSWYQQTPGQGLQFLFEYFSETQRNKGNFPGRFSGRQFSNSRSEMNVSTLELGDSALYLCASSMGQSYNEQFFGPGTRLTVL.